The source of this T cell receptor (beta chain) is a study of CD8+CD57+ T cells in acquired aplastic anemia. Study overall: Roughly 3 ug was the average amount of DNA from sorted CD4+ and CD8+ cells.

Genomic DNA, serving as template, underwent TCR beta VDJ and CDR3 profiling. From the reads, TCRdb called clonotypes with MiXCR, one entry per CDR3 protein. The sample consists of a few hundred thousand distinct CDR3 sequences, about half of them appearing once. Patients chosen for sequencing had shown CD8+CD57+ cell expansion by flow cytometry. V lost 0 bases to trimming and J lost 5 bases; unmatched junction nucleotides: 8. CDR1 is DFQATT, CDR2 SNEGSKA, per germline (reference sequence). The CDR3 has 16 residues. The receptor was isolated from a human donor with aplastic anemia. This chain joins TRBV20-1 and TRBJ2-5, with TRBD2 matching 11 bases. The sequencing sample was made of sorted CD4+, CD8+, or CD8+CD57+ T cells (not recorded which) from PBMCs. CDR3 in amino acids: CSARDNSGGALETQYF. CDR3 DNA: TGCAGTGCTAGAGATAATAGCGGGGGGGCGTTGGAGACCCAGTACTTC.